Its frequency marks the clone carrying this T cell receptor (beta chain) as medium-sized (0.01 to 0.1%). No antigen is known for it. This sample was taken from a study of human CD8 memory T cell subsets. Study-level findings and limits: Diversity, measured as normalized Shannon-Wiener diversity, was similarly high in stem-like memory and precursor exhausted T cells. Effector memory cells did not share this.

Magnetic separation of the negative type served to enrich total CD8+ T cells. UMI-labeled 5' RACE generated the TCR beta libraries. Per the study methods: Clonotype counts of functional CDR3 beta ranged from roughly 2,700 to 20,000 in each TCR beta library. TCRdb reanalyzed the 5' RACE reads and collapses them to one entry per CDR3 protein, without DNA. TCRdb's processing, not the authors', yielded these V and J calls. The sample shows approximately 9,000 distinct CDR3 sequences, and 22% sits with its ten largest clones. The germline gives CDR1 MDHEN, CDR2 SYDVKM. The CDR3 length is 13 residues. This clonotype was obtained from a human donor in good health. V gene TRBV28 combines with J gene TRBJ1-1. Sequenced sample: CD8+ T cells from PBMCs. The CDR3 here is CASARGSDTEAFF.